The 5 T cell receptor beta chains below were found in one sample sequenced in a study of tumor and adjacent non-tumor tissue in lung cancer. This sample's RNA came from whole unsorted tissue. The normal lung tissue was taken more than 3 cm from the tumor edge. The library came from three nested PCR rounds adapted from ARM-PCR protocols. TCRdb independently ran MiXCR on the multiplex PCR reads; one entry per CDR3 protein. This repertoire shows roughly 120,000 distinct CDR3 sequences, about 61% found once; its top ten account for around 17%. Sequencing was carried out using distant non-tumor lung tissue. The receptor set was obtained from a man between 60 and 75 years old with non-small cell lung cancer.

As to this clonotype: One junction end does not reproduce the germline sequence, and a read error may be involved. The chain links TRBV13 to TRBJ1-4; D perhaps matches TRBD1 (6 bases). This CDR3 contains 14 residues. From germline, CDR1 is PRHDT and CDR2 FYEKMQ (reference sequence). The CDR3 sequence is CANSLRTANEKLFF. The CDR3 DNA sequence: TGTGCCAACAGCCTAAGGACAGCTAATGAAAAACTGTTTTTT.

About this clonotype itself: This is likely a read error, given that the CDR3 carries no conserved phenylalanine or tryptophan at its end. The DNA is omitted, as the CDR3 cannot be located on it reliably, and the CDR3 follows TCRdb's listing. The chain joins TRBV11-2 to TRBJ2-2; TRBD2, the table's D call, was not compared with the DNA. With termini counted, the CDR3 has 18 amino acids. The germline gives CDR1 SGHAT, CDR2 FQNNGV. The CDR3: CASSSGLTGATNTGEQFY.

This clonotype was seen ten or more times. The chain couples TRBV12-3 or TRBV12-4 to TRBJ2-1; D is perhaps TRBD2 (6 bases). CDR3 length: 14 residues. V was clipped by 3 bases and J by 12 bases, with 18 bases between them. DNA for the CDR3: TGTGCCAGCAGTTTCACCTTGGGAAGGGGAGGGCAGTTCTTC. Protein product: CASSFTLGRGGQFF.

There are many counts of this clonotype. The junction does not match germline at one end; this may be a read error. This sequence joins TRBV6-5 and TRBJ2-3, with D uncertain. The CDR3 consists of 15 residues. The V gene's germline CDR1 is MNHEY and CDR2 SVGAGI. This chain's CDR3 is CASSYSRWTPETQYF. CDR3 nucleotides: TGTGCCAGCAGTTACTCCCGATGGACCCCAGAGACGCAGTATTTT.

The table lists this clonotype with a few counts. This may stem from a read error, because a much larger clone lies one nucleotide away. V gene TRBV12-3 or TRBV12-4 combines with J gene TRBJ2-1; 12 bases line up with TRBD2. V lost 7 bases, J lost 9 bases, and 13 bases stayed unmatched. The CDR3 has 16 residues. CDR3 nucleotides: TGTGCCAGCACCCGCCGACCTAGCGGGGGGGTTAGTGAGCAGTTCTTC. Amino acids: CASTRRPSGGVSEQFF.